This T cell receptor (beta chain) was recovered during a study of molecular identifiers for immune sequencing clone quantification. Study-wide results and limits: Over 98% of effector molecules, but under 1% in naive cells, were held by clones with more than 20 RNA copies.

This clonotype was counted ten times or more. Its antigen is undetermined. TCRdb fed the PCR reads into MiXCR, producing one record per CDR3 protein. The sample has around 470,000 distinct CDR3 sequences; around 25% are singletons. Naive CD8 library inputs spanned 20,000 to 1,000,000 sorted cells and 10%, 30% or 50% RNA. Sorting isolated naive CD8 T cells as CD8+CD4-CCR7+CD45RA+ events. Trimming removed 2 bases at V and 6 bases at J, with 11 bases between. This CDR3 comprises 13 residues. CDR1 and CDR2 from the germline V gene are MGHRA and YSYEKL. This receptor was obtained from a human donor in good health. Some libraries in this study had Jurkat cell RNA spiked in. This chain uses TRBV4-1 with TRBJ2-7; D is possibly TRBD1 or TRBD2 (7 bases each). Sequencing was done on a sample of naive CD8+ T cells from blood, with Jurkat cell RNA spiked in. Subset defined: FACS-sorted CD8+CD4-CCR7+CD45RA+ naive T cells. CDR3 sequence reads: CASSQQGGSEQYF. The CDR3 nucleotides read TGCGCCAGCAGCCAACAGGGGGGGAGCGAGCAGTACTTC.